These 5 T cell receptor beta chains were all obtained from the same sample, sequenced in a study of blood T cell repertoires in COVID-19. Here immunoSEQ multiplex PCR was the method, and the copy in TCRdb shows in-frame clones only, minus some. The sample lists fewer than 200,000 clones; approximately 85% were seen once. Material: peripheral blood. The receptors come from a woman older than 75 with acute or convalescent COVID-19.

Comment on this clone: The sample contains more than one DNA sequence encoding this CDR3. The V and J genes are TRBV5-1 and TRBJ2-5, with D unresolved. V shed 0 bases and J shed 3 bases, with 6 bases lying between them. In germline, CDR1 is SGHRS, CDR2 YFSETQ. The CDR3 contains 13 residues. The CDR3 region has the DNA TGCGCCAGCAGCTTGGGGGCCGAAGAGACCCAGTACTTC. It is translated as CASSLGAEETQYF.

J is TRBJ2-7 and V is TRBV2; D might be TRBD2 (5 bases). The CDR3 sequence is 14 residues long. Germline lookup yields CDR1 SNHLY and CDR2 FYNNEI. V dropped 5 bases and J dropped 6 bases, with 17 bases sitting between them. The DNA of the CDR3 is TGTGCCAGCAGTCATCCCCCCCGGGGATCCGAGCAGTACTTC. Amino acid sequence: CASSHPPRGSEQYF.

V usage is TRBV5-6 and J usage is TRBJ2-2; 8 positions match TRBD2. In germline, CDR1 is SGHDT, CDR2 YYEEEE. The CDR3 is 14 amino acids. V dropped 6 bases and J dropped 4; count of bases not matched to a gene: 5. For the CDR3, the DNA is TGTGCCAGCATCTCGGGGGGGCTCACCGGGGAGCTGTTTTTT. Its protein product is CASISGGLTGELFF. Filled out from reference TRBV5-6 and TRBJ2-2, the complete variable domain reads DAGVTQSPTHLIKTRGQQVTLRCSPKSGHDTVSWYQQALGQGPQFIFQYYEEEERQRGNFPDRFSGHQFPNYSSELNVNALLLGDSALYLCASISGGLTGELFFGEGSRLTVL.

This rearrangement joins TRBV6-5 to TRBJ1-4; a possible D gene is TRBD1 (6 bases). CDR1 MNHEY and CDR2 SVGAGI come from the germline V gene. The V and J ends lost 6 bases and 0 bases respectively, with 11 bases between them. The CDR3 consists of 15 residues. In DNA form, the CDR3 reads TGTGCCAGCAGCGCCAGACAGGCAACTAATGAAAAACTGTTTTTT. Its translation: CASSARQATNEKLFF.

The CDR3 nucleotides are TGTGCCAGCAGTGAATCGGGGGCAACTAATGAAAAACTGTTTTTT. This translates into CASSESGATNEKLFF. The rearrangement joins TRBV27 to TRBJ1-4; D may be TRBD1 (5 bases). The V gene lost 5 bases and the J gene lost 0 bases, with 10 bases spanning the gap. This CDR3 has 15 amino acids. The V gene's germline CDR1 is MNHEY and CDR2 SMNVEV (reference sequence).